The entry below describes one T cell receptor (beta chain). These data originate in a study of blood T cell repertoires in COVID-19. The wider study: Acute and convalescent COVID-19 specimens originated in the United States, Italy and Spain. T cells, B-cell-depleted T cells, or PBMCs supplied cDNA or gDNA.

TCRdb keeps only in-frame clones here, not all; method: immunoSEQ multiplex PCR. The sample lists hundreds of thousands of clones, around 89% seen once, with around 1.7% in the top ten. Sequences were obtained from PBMCs or T cells enriched from blood (not recorded which). The source is a woman in her late teens or twenties with acute COVID-19.

CDR3 in DNA: TGCGCCAGCAGTTGGTTGCAGACTAGCGGGAGGGTCAATGAGCAGTTCTTC. Its protein product is CASSWLQTSGRVNEQFF. The chain links TRBV5-1 to TRBJ2-1; 14 bases fit TRBD2. Per germline, CDR1 SGHRS and CDR2 YFSETQ. V lost 5 bases and J lost 6; bases outside the gene matches: 10. The CDR3 has 17 residues.